Described below is a single T cell receptor beta chain sequence and its context. No cognate antigen has been identified for it. A junction boundary mismatches the germline segment, possibly from a read error. The sample comes from a study of a mutant IDH1 vaccine in newly diagnosed glioma (dated by TCRdb to the early 2020s). The study in broad terms: In the chemotherapy-containing groups, vaccination started alongside temozolomide cycles, whereas in patients who had radiotherapy alone it started 4-6 weeks after radiotherapy. The roughly 33 treated patients were roughly 62% male and about 38% female, with a mean age of approximately 40 years. Before enrollment, patients had received standard therapy of radiotherapy alone, temozolomide alone, or radiochemotherapy with temozolomide; most received the combination. Visit V12 was the week-35 safety follow-up and visit V13 was the week-47 end of study. Peripheral blood was drawn at six visits: V03 (baseline), V05, V07, V10, V12 and V13. For exploratory analyses, fewer than 30 treated patients had longitudinal TCRB deep sequencing done wherever samples were available.

In light of the paper, this sample's time point label describes: week 35, safety follow-up. Every vaccine dose consisted of 300 ug of a 20-mer mutant IDH1 peptide in Montanide, administered subcutaneously together with topical imiquimod. Eight vaccinations were administered to patients in weeks 1, 3, 5, 7, 11, 15, 19 and 23, corresponding to visits V03 through V10. Newly diagnosed WHO grade 3 or 4 IDH1-mutant astrocytomas showing loss of nuclear ATRX were present in the donors. The samples were drawn from NOA16, a multicentre, single-arm, open-label phase I trial in Germany that tested a mutant IDH1 peptide vaccine in humans for the first time. Genomic DNA for TCRB sequencing was extracted from EDTA blood using the DNeasy Blood and Tissue Kit. The germline V gene (reference sequence) provides CDR1 SSHAT and CDR2 FNYEAQ. The CDR3 goes from the cysteine to the phenylalanine over 15 residues. Only the CDR3 portion is preserved as DNA: 45 bases, with reading frame beginning at the first base.

Library generation was performed with the immunoSEQ multiplex PCR assay. Following the manufacturer's protocol, the hsTCRB Kit was used to amplify rearranged TCR beta chain sequences. TCRB libraries were sequenced on an Illumina MiSeq. Regarding the original processing steps: Demultiplexing, trimming and gene mapping were performed with the kit vendor's proprietary platform. TCRdb re-hosts the immuneACCESS table, in-frame sequences only. Its copies lack some clones; in the studies checked, an unresolved V gene accounts for under half of them, and the cause for the rest is not known. The DNA gave D and trimming, while V, J and clone size come from that table. The sample contains approximately 30,000 clones, roughly 82% of them found a single time. The biggest ten clones account for around 7.6% of the sample. Paper-wide results and their limitations: No apparent relationship was observed between pseudoprogression and alterations in the top peripheral T cell clonotypes detected by TCRB sequencing. Immune responses induced by the vaccine were seen in about 93% of patients across multiple MHC alleles. Availability determined which PBMC samples were chosen for TCRB deep sequencing. According to the authors, sample limitations meant that analyses of patient blood samples could not be reproduced.

This specimen consisted of PBMCs, obtained from a glioma patient whose treatment included an IDH1 peptide vaccine. The receptor comes from a man aged 45-65 years with glioma. The rearranged chain carries TRBV7-7 and TRBJ2-7; TRBD2 aligns with 8 central bases. In nucleotides, the sequence is TGTGCTAGCAGCCCCGGGAGGGCCGTGGGGGCCGAGCAGTACTTC. The translation is CASSPGRAVGAEQYF.